This is a list of T cell receptor beta chains from one sample in a study of blood T cell repertoires in COVID-19. Clones were read by immunoSEQ multiplex PCR, and TCRdb kept only the in-frame ones, dropping some. Of about 120,000 clones listed, about 83% are singletons. The material sequenced was peripheral blood. Every receptor here comes from a man between 60 and 75 years old with acute or convalescent COVID-19. Each CDR3 is given with its conserved first and last residue. The D gene is left open where the match is weak. A clone size is listed for some rows: how often the clone was seen (once, few, many), or a class if it is expanded.

J gene | D gene | V gene | clone size | CDR3 protein | CDR3 DNA
TRBJ1-6 | - | TRBV5-4 | - | CASSLTGRNSPLHF | TGTGCCAGCAGCTTGACGGGGAGGAATTCACCCCTCCACTTT
TRBJ2-2 | TRBD2 | TRBV6-5 | - | CASRGLAGNTGELFF | TGTGCCAGCAGGGGACTAGCGGGGAACACCGGGGAGCTGTTTTTT
TRBJ2-1 | - | TRBV9 | once | CASSVANWSDEQFF | TGTGCCAGCAGCGTAGCTAATTGGAGCGATGAGCAGTTCTTC
TRBJ2-7 | - | TRBV28 | few | CASRAGVDSYEQYF | TGTGCCAGCAGGGCCGGGGTCGACTCCTACGAGCAGTACTTC
TRBJ2-5 | - | TRBV19 | - | CASSSSPQGLETQYF | TGTGCCAGTAGTTCCTCGCCCCAGGGCTTGGAGACCCAGTACTTC
TRBJ2-7 | - | TRBV30 | - | CACSVEAQQYF | TGTGCCTGCTCTGTTGAGGCCCAGCAGTACTTC
TRBJ2-3 | TRBD2 | TRBV7-2 | - | CASSLISAGGRRDTQYF | TGTGCCAGCAGCTTAATCTCAGCGGGCGGGAGACGAGATACGCAGTATTTT
TRBJ2-1 | - | TRBV2 | once | CASTRPGLANEQFF | TGTGCCAGCACACGCCCGGGACTCGCTAATGAGCAGTTCTTC
TRBJ2-1 | TRBD2 | TRBV11-3 | - | CASSRGREAFNEQFF | TGTGCCAGCAGTCGAGGGCGGGAGGCCTTCAATGAGCAGTTCTTC
TRBJ1-6 | - | TRBV19 | - | CATGGSPLHF | TGTGCCACCGGGGGTTCACCCCTCCACTTT
TRBJ2-1 | - | TRBV18 | - | CASSPPGGGRASNEQFF | TGTGCCAGCTCACCTCCAGGGGGCGGGAGGGCCTCCAATGAGCAGTTCTTC
TRBJ1-5 | - | TRBV28 | once | CASRAAGKSQHF | TGTGCCAGCCGGGCCGCAGGGAAGTCCCAGCATTTT
TRBJ2-3 | - | TRBV7-9 | - | CASTPLGRWDTQYF | TGTGCCAGCACCCCCTTGGGCCGATGGGATACGCAGTATTTT
TRBJ2-7 | TRBD2 | TRBV6-5 | once | CASSYAGEGEQYF | TGTGCCAGCAGTTACGCGGGAGAGGGCGAGCAGTACTTC
TRBJ1-2 | - | TRBV7-6 | - | CASSLGSGYGYTF | TGTGCCAGCAGCTTAGGTTCAGGCTATGGCTACACCTTC
TRBJ1-1 | TRBD1 | TRBV29-1 | - | CSVASSFTGGGAEAFF | TGCAGCGTTGCCAGTAGCTTTACAGGGGGCGGCGCTGAAGCTTTCTTT